Listed below are T cell receptor beta chains from one sample, sequenced in a study of memory CD4+ T cells and cytomegalovirus serostatus. Produced via immunoSEQ multiplex PCR; TCRdb's table is partial and in-frame only. This sample has 50,000 to 75,000 clones; approximately 78% occur once, and the top ten carry around 0.9%. The sequencing sample was made of memory CD4+ T cells from blood. The receptors come from an adult in good health and CMV-seronegative. The CDR3 runs from the conserved cysteine through the conserved F or W. The D gene is left open where the match is weak. Expanded clones get a size class; other rows say once, few or many, or leave the size out.

V gene,clone size,J gene,D gene,CDR3 protein,CDR3 DNA
TRBV6-6,-,TRBJ2-3,TRBD1,CASRNPGQGAYHTQYF,TGTGCCAGCAGGAACCCGGGACAGGGGGCCTACCATACGCAGTATTTT
TRBV6-1,once,TRBJ2-7,-,CASSEFGGERAYEQYF,TGTGCCAGCAGTGAATTTGGGGGCGAGAGGGCCTACGAGCAGTACTTC
TRBV18,once,TRBJ1-3,-,CASSSDQGTGNTIYF,TGTGCCAGCTCATCTGACCAGGGTACTGGAAACACCATATATTTT
TRBV6-5,-,TRBJ1-1,-,CASSPRAGTEAFF,TGTGCCAGCAGTCCCAGGGCAGGGACTGAAGCTTTCTTT
TRBV9,-,TRBJ1-6,TRBD1,CASSRRQGDSPLHF,TGTGCCAGCAGCCGTCGACAGGGGGATTCACCCCTCCACTTT
TRBV10-3,-,TRBJ2-7,-,CAIRDTSSYEQYF,TGTGCCATCAGGGACACTAGCTCCTACGAGCAGTACTTC
TRBV20-1,-,TRBJ2-3,-,CSATSDSRGYF,TGCAGTGCTACTTCGGATAGCCGGGGGTATTTT
TRBV14,few,TRBJ2-1,TRBD2,CASSRIVAGMEQFF,TGTGCCAGCAGCCGTATCGTAGCGGGAATGGAGCAGTTCTTC
TRBV28,-,TRBJ1-2,-,CAGRGAGTVLGYTF,TGTGCCGGTCGCGGGGCTGGGACGGTCTTGGGCTACACCTTC
TRBV4-1,-,TRBJ2-5,-,CASSQAQGGPETQYF,TGCGCCAGCAGCCAAGCCCAAGGGGGTCCAGAGACCCAGTACTTC
TRBV19,-,TRBJ1-3,TRBD1,CASSRDRGFSGNTIYF,TGTGCCAGTAGCAGGGACAGGGGGTTTTCTGGAAACACCATATATTTT
TRBV19,-,TRBJ2-7,TRBD2,CASSMGSGRAYEQYF,TGTGCCAGTAGTATGGGGAGCGGGAGGGCCTACGAGCAGTACTTC
TRBV19,-,TRBJ1-6,-,CASRTDPFSSYNSPLHF,TGTGCCAGTAGGACTGACCCCTTCAGCTCCTATAATTCACCCCTCCACTTT
TRBV6-1,once,TRBJ1-1,-,CAILPLADLNTEAFF,TGTGCCATCCTCCCGCTTGCCGACTTAAACACTGAAGCTTTCTTT
TRBV5-4,-,TRBJ2-3,-,CASSLDQGTSTDTQYF,TGTGCCAGCAGCTTGGACCAGGGGACTAGCACAGATACGCAGTATTTT
TRBV5-6,-,TRBJ2-5,-,CASSFGSGGETQYF,-
TRBV13,-,TRBJ2-1,-,CASRRRAPSYNEQFF,TGTGCCAGCAGGCGCCGGGCCCCCTCCTACAATGAGCAGTTCTTC
TRBV10-3,-,TRBJ2-1,-,CAISVSGGGADEQFF,TGTGCCATCAGTGTCTCAGGGGGGGGTGCGGATGAGCAGTTCTTC
TRBV2,-,TRBJ1-1,-,CASRGTLNTEAFF,TGTGCCAGCAGAGGGACGTTGAACACTGAAGCTTTCTTT
TRBV5-1,-,TRBJ2-1,-,CASSWGGSPVEQFF,TGCGCCAGCAGCTGGGGGGGCTCCCCCGTGGAGCAGTTCTTC
TRBV28,-,TRBJ2-5,TRBD1,CAIEDRDQETQYF,TGTGCCATAGAAGACAGGGACCAAGAGACCCAGTACTTC
TRBV28,-,TRBJ1-1,-,CASSPPPDREAFF,TGTGCCAGCAGTCCTCCCCCCGACCGAGAAGCTTTCTTT
TRBV2,-,TRBJ1-5,-,CASSEGGRGQPQHF,TGTGCCAGCAGTGAAGGGGGTCGCGGTCAGCCCCAGCATTTT
TRBV28,-,TRBJ1-1,-,CATLMGGHTEAFF,TGTGCCACCTTGATGGGGGGTCACACTGAAGCTTTCTTT
TRBV30,-,TRBJ1-2,-,CAWSTAGSLLRYTF,TGTGCCTGGAGTACCGCAGGGTCCCTACTCCGCTACACCTTC
TRBV19,-,TRBJ1-1,-,CASSIGGHLNTEAFF,TGTGCCAGTAGTATAGGCGGACACTTGAACACTGAAGCTTTCTTT
TRBV6-1,few,TRBJ2-3,-,CASRDSNTDTQYF,TGTGCCAGCAGGGACAGTAACACAGATACGCAGTATTTT
TRBV19,-,TRBJ1-2,-,CASSIGRRTTNYGYTF,TGTGCCAGTAGTATAGGACGGCGCACGACCAACTATGGCTACACCTTC
TRBV18,-,TRBJ2-7,TRBD1,CASSPRGQVSYEQYF,TGTGCCAGCTCACCACGGGGACAGGTCTCCTACGAGCAGTACTTC
TRBV7-8,-,TRBJ2-6,TRBD1,CASSPRPGTGDSGANVLTF,TGTGCCAGCAGCCCTAGACCGGGGACAGGGGACTCTGGGGCCAACGTCCTGACTTTC
TRBV28,-,TRBJ1-4,-,CASSQGSEKLFF,TGTGCCAGCAGTCAGGGATCTGAAAAACTGTTTTTT
TRBV6-6,-,TRBJ2-7,-,CASSYGWGATYEQYF,TGTGCCAGCAGTTACGGGTGGGGAGCTACCTACGAGCAGTACTTC
TRBV25-1,-,TRBJ1-6,-,CASSRAELIYNSPLHF,TGTGCCAGCAGTCGGGCGGAACTCATATATAATTCACCCCTCCACTTT
TRBV9,-,TRBJ1-3,-,CASSVEGNTIYF,TGTGCCAGCAGCGTAGAGGGAAACACCATATATTTT